This is a list of T cell receptor beta chains from one sample in a study of T cell repertoires in cytomegalovirus infection. In TCRdb, the reads were re-called with MiXCR into one record per CDR3 protein. This table holds 600,000 to 700,000 distinct CDR3 sequences, approximately 33% found once. Which antigens these TCRs recognize remains unknown. This material consisted of cultured PBMCs, taken from culture after CMV antigen stimulation. These receptors all stem from a human donor in good health (CMV status not recorded). Some clones in this sample may be carry-over from other donors' samples. The CDR3 runs from the conserved cysteine through the conserved F or W. Each record gives: V gene, D gene, clone size, J gene, CDR3 DNA, CDR3 protein. D genes are given only for firm matches. Not all rows give a size; the values are once, few, many and, for expanded clones, a class.

v_gene: TRBV7-6
d_gene: NA
abundance: NA
j_gene: TRBJ2-2
CDR3nt: TGTGCCAGCAGCTTAGAGAGTCGGCTGTTCACCGGGGAGCTGTTTTTT
CDR3aa: CASSLESRLFTGELFF

v_gene: TRBV7-2
d_gene: TRBD2
abundance: few
j_gene: TRBJ2-5
CDR3nt: TGTGCCAGCAGCTTTGCTAGCGGGACCCAAGAGACCCAGTACTTC
CDR3aa: CASSFASGTQETQYF

v_gene: TRBV7-6
d_gene: TRBD2
abundance: NA
j_gene: TRBJ2-3
CDR3nt: TGTGCCAGCAGCTTAGGCGCGGGGGGGCTTGCAGATACGCAGTATTTT
CDR3aa: CASSLGAGGLADTQYF

v_gene: TRBV7-6
d_gene: TRBD2
abundance: NA
j_gene: TRBJ2-7
CDR3nt: TGTGCCAGCAGCCAAGCTGCTTGGGGACTAGCGGCCCTACCGGCGTACGAGCAGTACTTC
CDR3aa: CASSQAAWGLAALPAYEQYF

v_gene: TRBV29-1
d_gene: TRBD2
abundance: few
j_gene: TRBJ2-1
CDR3nt: TGCAGCGTTGATATGAGACTAGCGGGAGTGGGCAATGAGCAGTTCTTC
CDR3aa: CSVDMRLAGVGNEQFF

v_gene: TRBV12-3/TRBV12-4
d_gene: TRBD2
abundance: NA
j_gene: TRBJ2-1
CDR3nt: TGTGCCAGCAGTTTAGGGACTAGCGGACCCCTAAATGAGCAGTTCTTC
CDR3aa: CASSLGTSGPLNEQFF

v_gene: TRBV7-2
d_gene: TRBD2
abundance: many
j_gene: TRBJ2-5
CDR3nt: TGTGCCAGCAGCTCTGACTATAGCGGGGAAGAGACCCAGTACTTC
CDR3aa: CASSSDYSGEETQYF

v_gene: TRBV12-3/TRBV12-4
d_gene: TRBD2
abundance: once
j_gene: TRBJ2-5
CDR3nt: TGTGCCAGCAGTTTGACTAGCGTATACCAAGAGACCCAGTACTTC
CDR3aa: CASSLTSVYQETQYF

v_gene: TRBV6-2/TRBV6-3
d_gene: NA
abundance: once
j_gene: TRBJ1-1
CDR3nt: TGTGCCAGCAGCCACCCCAGGGGCGGTCGGGTTGCGGCTTTCTTT
CDR3aa: CASSHPRGGRVAAFF

v_gene: TRBV12-3/TRBV12-4
d_gene: NA
abundance: NA
j_gene: TRBJ2-5
CDR3nt: TGTGCCAGCAGTTTAAAGGCTCGGTCAGAGACCCAGTACTTC
CDR3aa: CASSLKARSETQYF

v_gene: TRBV28
d_gene: NA
abundance: once
j_gene: TRBJ2-3
CDR3nt: TGTGCCAGCAGACGCAGCGGAGGAGATACGCAGTATTTT
CDR3aa: CASRRSGGDTQYF

v_gene: TRBV5-6
d_gene: TRBD1
abundance: few
j_gene: TRBJ2-5
CDR3nt: TGTGCCAGCAGCCCGACAGGGGGGCGGACGAGAGAGACCCAGTACTTC
CDR3aa: CASSPTGGRTRETQYF

v_gene: TRBV12-3/TRBV12-4
d_gene: NA
abundance: few
j_gene: TRBJ1-5
CDR3nt: TGTGCCAGCGGCAGGACGGGCCAGCCCCAGCATTTT
CDR3aa: CASGRTGQPQHF

v_gene: TRBV12-5
d_gene: TRBD1
abundance: NA
j_gene: TRBJ2-3
CDR3nt: TGTGCTAGTGGTTTGGTTACTAGGTCTACGGACAGGATTAGCACAGATACGCAGTATTTT
CDR3aa: CASGLVTRSTDRISTDTQYF

v_gene: TRBV6-1
d_gene: TRBD1
abundance: few
j_gene: TRBJ2-3
CDR3nt: TGTGCCAGCAGTGTATACCTACCGGGACAGGGGACAGATACGCAGTATTTT
CDR3aa: CASSVYLPGQGTDTQYF

v_gene: TRBV5-3
d_gene: NA
abundance: NA
j_gene: TRBJ1-1
CDR3nt: TGCGCCAGAGCGACCGCCTTCACTGAAGCTTTCTTT
CDR3aa: CARATAFTEAFF

v_gene: TRBV4-3
d_gene: NA
abundance: few
j_gene: TRBJ2-1
CDR3nt: TGCGCCAGCAGCCAAACCCGACGCAGTGAGCAGTTCTTC
CDR3aa: CASSQTRRSEQFF

v_gene: TRBV6-1
d_gene: NA
abundance: NA
j_gene: TRBJ1-5
CDR3nt: TGTGCCAGCCGGAGAAGCGCTTGGCAGCCCCAGCATTTT
CDR3aa: CASRRSAWQPQHF

v_gene: TRBV12-3/TRBV12-4
d_gene: NA
abundance: NA
j_gene: TRBJ2-3
CDR3nt: TGTGCCAGCAGTTTAAGCACAGGCTTGACAGATACGCAGTATTTT
CDR3aa: CASSLSTGLTDTQYF

v_gene: TRBV20-1
d_gene: NA
abundance: NA
j_gene: TRBJ2-5
CDR3nt: TGCAGTGCTCTTCGAGAGACTGGGGAGACCCAGTACTTC
CDR3aa: CSALRETGETQYF

v_gene: TRBV28
d_gene: NA
abundance: many
j_gene: TRBJ1-5
CDR3nt: TGTGCCAGCAGCCCTTTAGGGCCGTCGAGCAATCAGCCCCAGCATTTT
CDR3aa: CASSPLGPSSNQPQHF

v_gene: TRBV20-1
d_gene: NA
abundance: few
j_gene: TRBJ2-3
CDR3nt: TGCAGTGCTAGAGACAAGAGGTCGGTGGTGTGGGATACGCAGTATTTT
CDR3aa: CSARDKRSVVWDTQYF

v_gene: TRBV7-9
d_gene: NA
abundance: NA
j_gene: TRBJ1-4
CDR3nt: TGTGCCAGCAGCTTAGTCTCTAATGAAAAACTGTTTTTT
CDR3aa: CASSLVSNEKLFF

v_gene: TRBV12-3/TRBV12-4
d_gene: NA
abundance: few
j_gene: TRBJ2-2
CDR3nt: TGTGCCAGCCGACCAATGGGGGAAAACACCGGGGAGCTGTTTTTT
CDR3aa: CASRPMGENTGELFF

v_gene: TRBV10-3
d_gene: TRBD1
abundance: NA
j_gene: TRBJ1-1
CDR3nt: TGTGCCATCAGTGGGGACAGGGGGGGTACTGAAGCTTTCTTT
CDR3aa: CAISGDRGGTEAFF

v_gene: TRBV7-2
d_gene: NA
abundance: many
j_gene: TRBJ1-5
CDR3nt: TGTGCCAGCAGCTCCCTTGGAGGGGGCAATCAGCCCCAGCATTTT
CDR3aa: CASSSLGGGNQPQHF

v_gene: TRBV5-6
d_gene: TRBD1
abundance: NA
j_gene: TRBJ1-6
CDR3nt: TGTGCCAGCAGCTTGGCTGATTCAGGGGGCTTTTATAATTCACCCCTCCACTTT
CDR3aa: CASSLADSGGFYNSPLHF

v_gene: TRBV7-2
d_gene: TRBD1
abundance: NA
j_gene: TRBJ1-2
CDR3nt: TGTGCCAGCAGCTCATCCGGGACAGGGGGCATCTATGGCTACACCTTC
CDR3aa: CASSSSGTGGIYGYTF

v_gene: TRBV4-3
d_gene: NA
abundance: NA
j_gene: TRBJ1-2
CDR3nt: TGCGCCAGCAGCCCCAAGACGGCCCGCCAGCCCTATGGCTACACCTTC
CDR3aa: CASSPKTARQPYGYTF

v_gene: TRBV7-9
d_gene: NA
abundance: few
j_gene: TRBJ1-3
CDR3nt: TGTGCCAGCCATGCCTCGGACAGCCTATTAGGAAACACCATATATTTT
CDR3aa: CASHASDSLLGNTIYF

v_gene: TRBV7-8
d_gene: TRBD1
abundance: many
j_gene: TRBJ2-3
CDR3nt: TGTGCCAGCAGATGGGGACAGGGGGCAGGAGATACGCAGTATTTT
CDR3aa: CASRWGQGAGDTQYF

v_gene: TRBV28
d_gene: NA
abundance: NA
j_gene: TRBJ1-5
CDR3nt: TGTGCCAGCAGTTATGACGGCTATCAGCCCCAGCATTTT
CDR3aa: CASSYDGYQPQHF

v_gene: TRBV7-9
d_gene: NA
abundance: few
j_gene: TRBJ2-5
CDR3nt: TGTGCCAGCAGCTTAATATCAAGGGGTATGCAGACCCAGTACTTC
CDR3aa: CASSLISRGMQTQYF

v_gene: TRBV15
d_gene: TRBD2
abundance: few
j_gene: TRBJ2-3
CDR3nt: TGTGCCACCAGCTCCTTAGCGGGGGGTACAGATACGCAGTATTTT
CDR3aa: CATSSLAGGTDTQYF

v_gene: TRBV7-2
d_gene: NA
abundance: few
j_gene: TRBJ1-6
CDR3nt: TGTGCCAGCAGCCCGGGACCGTTAAGCTCCTATAATTCACCCCTCCACTTT
CDR3aa: CASSPGPLSSYNSPLHF

v_gene: TRBV5-6
d_gene: NA
abundance: NA
j_gene: TRBJ1-3
CDR3nt: TGTGCCAGCAGCTTTGGAGATCCGCTTATTGGAAACACCATATATTTT
CDR3aa: CASSFGDPLIGNTIYF

v_gene: TRBV12-3/TRBV12-4
d_gene: TRBD2
abundance: few
j_gene: TRBJ2-7
CDR3nt: TGTGCCAGCAGTTTACTGGCAGCGGGGAGCGAGCAGTACTTC
CDR3aa: CASSLLAAGSEQYF